The 14 T cell receptor beta chains reported below all come from one sample, sequenced in a study of T cells in Graves' hyperthyroidism and ophthalmopathy. Using RNA transcripts as the source, TCR beta CDR3 regions were amplified. Researchers ran a first-round RT-PCR on the TCR CDR3 using the HTBI primer set. Via MiXCR, TCRdb re-called the multiplex PCR reads, giving one row per CDR3 protein. The sample lists some 50,000 distinct CDR3 sequences, less than 50% occurring once. Material: blood. All receptors come from a woman between 45 and 65 years old with Graves' ophthalmopathy.

This clonotype has ten or more counts. This chain uses TRBV3-1 with TRBJ1-2; 9 positions match TRBD1. There are 14 residues in the CDR3. The ends lost 5 bases at V and 2 bases at J; junction bases unmatched: 3. CDR1 LGHDT and CDR2 YNNKEL come from the germline V gene (reference sequence). CDR3 amino acids: CASSATGGNYGYTF. Here the CDR3 DNA reads TGTGCCAGCAGCGCGACAGGGGGAAACTATGGCTACACCTTC.

This clonotype was counted ten times or more. This sequence joins TRBV20-1 and TRBJ2-1; 8 nucleotides align to TRBD1. Germline CDR1 DFQATT, CDR2 SNEGSKA (reference sequence). J gave up 4 bases and V 1 base, and 12 bases lay outside the gene matches. The CDR3 has 17 amino acids. CDR3 loop: CSARVTSGTGIYNEQFF. CDR3 sequence (DNA): TGCAGTGCTAGAGTTACCTCCGGGACAGGAATTTACAATGAGCAGTTCTTC.

CDR3 nucleotides: TGTGCCACCAGTGATCCTCAACCAGCGGGGGGGGTCAATGAGCAGTTCTTC. This gives the protein CATSDPQPAGGVNEQFF. J is TRBJ2-1 and V is TRBV24-1; 10 positions agree with TRBD2. The CDR3 is 17 amino acids. In germline, CDR1 is KGHDR, CDR2 SFDVKD. Trimming at V came to 3 bases and at J to 6 bases, leaving 10 bases not matched to a gene.

V and J are TRBV6-9 and TRBJ1-2; D not resolved. This CDR3 is 15 amino acids long. V lost 3 bases, J lost 4 bases, and 15 bases lay in between. CDR1 and CDR2 (germline): MNHGY, SVAAGI. The CDR3 DNA reads TGTGCCAGCAGTTACCTCTGGGCGCTCGGCTATGGCTACACCTTC. Protein product: CASSYLWALGYGYTF.

This clonotype was counted many times. The chain recombines TRBV2 with TRBJ1-3; D not certain. Germline-derived CDR1 and CDR2 are SNHLY and FYNNEI. This CDR3 comprises 16 residues. V gave up 8 bases and J gave up 0 bases, with 17 bases separating them. The CDR3: CASGLEGRFSGNTIYF. The CDR3 DNA is TGTGCCAGCGGGTTGGAGGGAAGGTTCTCTGGAAACACCATATATTTT.

The sample holds many counts of this clonotype. The rearrangement links TRBV6-6 to TRBJ1-1; D is perhaps TRBD1 (6 bases). The CDR3 runs to 14 residues. V gave up 2 bases and J gave up 7 bases, with 14 bases separating them. Germline V lookup: CDR1 MNHNY, CDR2 SVGAGI (reference sequence). The DNA for the CDR3 is TGTGCCAGCAGTTACGGCCACAGGGATGGTGAAGCTTTCTTT. Translating it yields CASSYGHRDGEAFF.

By share, this clonotype counts as medium-sized. V gene TRBV10-3 combines with J gene TRBJ2-2; 7 nucleotides align to TRBD1. Germline V CDR1 and CDR2: ENHRY, SYGVKD. This CDR3 is built from 15 residues. Trimming cost V 6 bases and J 7 bases; bases outside gene matches: 11. CDR3 sequence reads: CAIRKNTGDGGELFF. Written as DNA, the CDR3 is TGTGCCATCAGGAAGAATACAGGGGACGGCGGGGAGCTGTTTTTT.

The chain recombines TRBV3-2 with TRBJ2-5. TRBV3-2 has pseudogene status. The CDR3 has 16 residues. CDR3 bases: TGTGCCAGCAGCCAAGATACGTTGGCAGCCCAAGAGACCCAGTACTTC. Translation gives CASSQDTLAAQETQYF.

This clonotype was detected ten times or more. This CDR3 is CAISEGGYSGSRSYEQYF. The CDR3 DNA is TGTGCCATCAGTGAAGGGGGTTATAGCGGGAGCCGTTCCTACGAGCAGTACTTC. The J gene is TRBJ2-7, the V gene TRBV10-3; 9 bases are a match to TRBD2. Trimming took 3 bases from V and 1 from J; bases not matched to a gene: 13. The V gene's germline CDR1 is ENHRY and CDR2 SYGVKD. The CDR3 extends over 18 amino acids.

The CDR3 protein is CASSERAGGGETQYF. CDR3 sequence (DNA): TGTGCCAGCAGTGAACGAGCGGGGGGGGGAGAGACCCAGTACTTC. The V gene is TRBV25-1, the J gene TRBJ2-5; 10 bases are a match to TRBD2. Germline CDR1 is MGHDK and CDR2 is SYGVNS. This CDR3 is 15 amino acids long. Unmatched junction bases numbered 4, after V lost 2 bases and J lost 4 bases.

To note about this clonotype: The junction and the germline gene differ at one end; a read error may be behind it. The chain joins TRBV20-1 to TRBJ1-5; D unresolved. Germline CDR1 and CDR2: DFQATT and SNEGSKA (reference sequence). The length of the CDR3 is 15 residues. The CDR3, as DNA: TGCAGTGCTTCTCGCCACAGTGGAGGCAATCAGCCCCTGCATTTT. Translation: CSASRHSGGNQPLHF.

J is TRBJ2-2 and V is TRBV4-3; 7 bases map to TRBD2. The CDR3 contains 17 residues. Germline lookup yields CDR1 LGHNA and CDR2 YSLEER. V lost 4 bases to trimming and J lost 8 bases; unmatched junction nucleotides: 16. The CDR3 nucleotides are TGCGCCAGCAGCCTCCCGGGGGTGGGAGGGACTGCGGGGGAGCTGTTTTTT. This gives the protein CASSLPGVGGTAGELFF.

The V and J genes are TRBV3-1 and TRBJ1-2; 10 bases are a match to TRBD1. The V gene end was trimmed by 5 bases and the J gene end by 5 bases; junction bases not matched to a gene: 8. There are 15 residues in the CDR3. From germline, CDR1 is LGHDT and CDR2 YNNKEL (reference sequence). The CDR3 loop reads CASSFPGQGIYGYTF. The CDR3 coding sequence is TGTGCCAGCAGCTTTCCGGGACAGGGGATATATGGCTACACCTTC.

The chain is built from TRBV19 and TRBJ1-5; D is ambiguous. The V and J ends lost 6 bases and 2 bases respectively, with 14 bases between them. Germline values: CDR1 LNHDA, CDR2 SQIVND (reference sequence). This CDR3 spans 15 amino acids. As DNA, the CDR3 is TGTGCCAGTAGGGATCGGGATGGGCGCAATCAGCCCCAGCATTTT. Amino acids: CASRDRDGRNQPQHF.